The clone carrying this T cell receptor (beta chain) was recorded at least ten times. The data derive from a study of low-dose radiotherapy and immunotherapy resistance in tumors. Study-level background: Cohort 2 was treated with 1 Gy per fraction every two weeks, amounting to 13 Gy across 26 weeks.

Regarding time point: after trial treatment. Treatment indicated: LDRT plus nivolumab, ipilimumab, low-dose cyclophosphamide and aspirin (RACIN trial). Treatment of the donors consisted of nivolumab and ipilimumab (plus aspirin, low-dose cyclophosphamide and low-dose radiotherapy). With 7 bases removed from V and 5 bases from J, the gap between germline ends came to 18 bases. This CDR3 has 14 residues. In germline, CDR1 is LNHDA, CDR2 SQIVND (reference sequence). Alpha and beta chains were covered, as first-strand cDNA relied on TRAV- and TRBV-specific primers. Over roughly 20 PCR cycles, TCRs were amplified from a constant-region primer and V-primer adapter. TCRdb redid the calling of the reads with MiXCR, one entry per CDR3 protein. The data hold 65,000 to 85,000 distinct CDR3 sequences, with roughly 17% observed a single time.

The J gene is TRBJ2-7, the V gene TRBV19; possible D gene TRBD1, 7 bases. This sample comprised PBMCs, obtained after low-dose radiotherapy plus immunotherapy. The source of this sequence is a male donor with prostate cancer. The CDR3 reads CASTANRGGNEQYF. Written as DNA, the CDR3 is TGTGCCAGTACCGCAAACAGGGGAGGTAACGAGCAGTACTTC.